The 26 T cell receptor beta chains below were found in one sample sequenced in a study of beta chain features in type 1 diabetes (dated by TCRdb to 2016 to 2019). Libraries came from the immunoSEQ multiplex PCR assay. The High Capacity cDNA Reverse Transcription Kit was used to reverse transcribe all of the isolated RNA, meaning that expressed TCRB transcripts were what got sequenced. The source is immuneACCESS, and TCRdb retained only in-frame sequences with V and J called. Part of the clones is not carried over; for the studies checked, unresolved V genes explain less than half of this, and the remainder is unexplained. The sample yields about 410,000 clones; about 15% were counted once. Roughly 0.036% of the sample belongs to the ten largest clones. Specimen: naive CD4+ T cells from blood. The cell subset or site label for this specimen denotes: true naive CD4+ T cells. These receptors all come from a young man in good health.

In regard to this clone: The sample has other DNA sequences that encode this CDR3 too. The chain uses TRBV5-1 and TRBJ2-3, with 8 bases identical to TRBD1. This CDR3 has 14 amino acids. Germline CDR1 is SGHRS and CDR2 is YFSETQ. V trimming: 4 bases; J trimming: 5 bases; junction bases outside the gene matches: 6. The CDR3 region is CASSPGQGGDTQYF. In DNA form, the CDR3 reads TGCGCCAGCAGCCCTGGACAGGGAGGAGATACGCAGTATTTT.

The V and J genes are TRBV5-1 and TRBJ2-7; D remains unclear. This CDR3 comprises 13 residues. Germline V CDR1 and CDR2: SGHRS, YFSETQ. Trimming removed 1 base from V and 7 bases from J, with 12 bases in between. The CDR3 DNA reads TGCGCCAGCAGCTTGTCTACTATAGGAGAGCAGTACTTC. Residues: CASSLSTIGEQYF.

The table lists this clone with a few counts. The V gene is TRBV7-2, the J gene TRBJ2-4; D possibly corresponds to TRBD1 (6 bases). The CDR3 has 16 residues. Germline assignment: CDR1 SGHTA and CDR2 FQGNSA. V gave up 3 bases and J gave up 0 bases, with 12 bases separating them. The CDR3 DNA sequence: TGTGCCAGCAGCTTTACAGGGAGCATAGCCAAAAACATTCAGTACTTC. It yields the protein CASSFTGSIAKNIQYF.

There are a few counts of this clone. This rearrangement joins TRBV5-4 to TRBJ2-1; 7 bases are a match to TRBD1. The germline gives CDR1 SGHNT, CDR2 YYREEE (reference sequence). The junction had 15 bases not matched to a gene; V was cut back by 4 bases and J by 8 bases. The CDR3 length is 16 residues. The CDR3 is CASSTGRQGSMDEQFF. The CDR3 DNA follows: TGTGCCAGCAGCACGGGCCGACAGGGTTCTATGGATGAGCAGTTCTTC.

V gene TRBV9 combines with J gene TRBJ1-2, with 7 positions matching TRBD1. After removal of 4 bases from V and 0 bases from J, the junction contained 6 bases not matched to a gene. The CDR3 contains 15 residues. CDR1 is SGDLS, CDR2 YYNGEE, per germline. As DNA, the CDR3 is TGTGCCAGCAGCCCTAGCCAGGGGGCTAACTATGGCTACACCTTC. Amino acids: CASSPSQGANYGYTF.

The chain couples TRBV29-1 to TRBJ2-5; the match to TRBD1 covers 12 bases. Trimming took 7 bases from V and 4 from J; bases not matched to a gene: 1. The CDR3 consists of 12 residues. CDR1 is SQVTM and CDR2 is ANQGSEA in the germline V gene. The CDR3 protein is CSGDRGPETQYF. CDR3 in DNA: TGCAGCGGGGACAGGGGGCCAGAGACCCAGTACTTC. The complete variable domain, with remaining parts taken from reference TRBV29-1 and TRBJ2-5, reads SAVISQKPSRDICQRGTSLTIQCQVDSQVTMMFWYRQQPGQSLTLIATANQGSEATYESGFVIDKFPISRPNLTFSTLTVSNMSPEDSSIYLCSGDRGPETQYFGPGTRLLVL.

This clone occurred a few times. The J gene is TRBJ2-2, the V gene TRBV27; possibly TRBD1 for D (6 bases). Trimming shortened V by 6 bases and J by 5 bases, and 13 bases separated the two germline ends. The CDR3 covers 14 residues. CDR1 and CDR2 (germline): MNHEY, SMNVEV (reference sequence). CDR3 nucleotides: TGTGCCAGCAGGAGACAGGAGGTTACCGGGGAGCTGTTTTTT. This gives the protein CASRRQEVTGELFF.

V gene TRBV5-6 combines with J gene TRBJ2-7; tentatively, D is TRBD1 (6 bases). Germline V gene sequence: CDR1 SGHDT, CDR2 YYEEEE. The length of the CDR3 is 14 residues. V was clipped by 0 bases and J by 3 bases, with 10 bases between them. The CDR3 loop is CASSLGTAIYEQYV. The CDR3 DNA follows: TGTGCCAGCAGCTTGGGGACAGCAATCTACGAGCAGTACGTC.

For the CDR3, the DNA is TGCGCCAGCAGCCGGACGGGCGTCGGAAACGAGCAGTACTTC. This codes for CASSRTGVGNEQYF. The chain employs TRBV5-1 and TRBJ2-7; unclear D gene. The V gene's germline CDR1 is SGHRS and CDR2 YFSETQ. Trimming left V 4 bases short and J 5 bases short, with 16 bases between. The CDR3 length is 14 residues.

This chain uses TRBV27 with TRBJ2-7; no reliable D call. CDR3 length equals 13 residues. V was pared by 6 bases and J by 0 bases, with 9 bases between. CDR1 and CDR2 (germline): MNHEY, SMNVEV (reference sequence). DNA for the CDR3: TGTGCCAGCAGAAAAGACACCTCCTACGAGCAGTACTTC. This gives the protein CASRKDTSYEQYF.

The V call is TRBV25-1, the J call TRBJ2-6; tentatively, D is TRBD1 or TRBD2 (6 bases each). Germline lookup yields CDR1 MGHDK and CDR2 SYGVNS. The CDR3 is 17 amino acids. V lost 6 bases and J lost 0, with 15 bases in between. CDR3 amino acids: CASREQGGRSGANVLTF. The CDR3 coding sequence is TGTGCCAGCAGGGAACAGGGAGGTCGCTCTGGGGCCAACGTCCTGACTTTC.

The chain is built from TRBV13 and TRBJ2-2; 10 bases are shared with TRBD2. V shed 0 bases, J shed 4 bases, and the junction held 5 bases outside the gene matches. The CDR3 length is 17 residues. In germline, CDR1 is PRHDT, CDR2 FYEKMQ (reference sequence). The CDR3 coding sequence is TGTGCCAGCAGCTTAGGCAGGCTAGCGGGAGTCACCGGGGAGCTGTTTTTT. Its protein is CASSLGRLAGVTGELFF.

The chain is built from TRBV4-3 and TRBJ1-2; D gene uncertain. The CDR3 contains 13 residues. CDR1 is LGHNA, CDR2 YSLEER, per germline. V gave up 2 bases and J gave up 7 bases, with 11 bases separating them. CDR3 in amino acids: CASSQLVQFGYTF. As DNA, the CDR3 is TGCGCCAGCAGCCAACTTGTTCAGTTTGGCTACACCTTC.

The rearrangement uses TRBV2 and TRBJ2-3; a possible D gene is TRBD1 (6 bases). The germline V and J ends were trimmed by 0 bases and 10 bases, with 11 bases remaining between them. Germline lookup yields CDR1 SNHLY and CDR2 FYNNEI. This CDR3 contains 13 residues. The CDR3 region has the DNA TGTGCCAGCAGTGAAGCTACAGGGTTTTCGCAGTATTTT. Translated, it gives CASSEATGFSQYF.

A few counts support this clone. The chain couples TRBV29-1 to TRBJ2-1; TRBD1 agrees at 9 bases. CDR3 length equals 14 residues. V was clipped by 7 bases and J by 8 bases; unmatched bases: 12. Germline V gene lookup returns CDR1 SQVTM and CDR2 ANQGSEA. DNA for the CDR3: TGCAGCGGTCCGGGACAGGGAATTTTGGATGAGCAGTTCTTC. Protein: CSGPGQGILDEQFF.

Only a few counts were recorded for this clone. V usage is TRBV5-4 and J usage is TRBJ1-1; 7 nucleotides align to TRBD1. Germline V gene sequence: CDR1 SGHNT, CDR2 YYREEE (reference sequence). The junction had 1 base not matched to a gene; V was cut back by 2 bases and J by 3 bases. The CDR3 is 13 amino acids. CDR3 protein: CASSFGTDTEAFF. CDR3 DNA: TGTGCCAGCAGCTTCGGGACAGACACTGAAGCTTTCTTT.

V and J are TRBV6-6 and TRBJ2-5; D gene unclear. V lost 2 bases and J 2 bases, leaving 6 bases between the germline ends. CDR1 MNHNY and CDR2 SVGAGI come from the germline V gene (reference sequence). This CDR3 has 13 residues. Written as DNA, the CDR3 is TGTGCCAGCAGTTACCGGAAACAAGAGACCCAGTACTTC. Translated, it gives CASSYRKQETQYF.

The chain is built from TRBV30 and TRBJ2-1; 9 nucleotides line up with TRBD1. Germline values: CDR1 GTSNPN, CDR2 SVGIG (reference sequence). This CDR3 spans 15 amino acids. V lost 2 bases to trimming and J lost 3 bases; unmatched junction nucleotides: 5. The CDR3, as DNA: TGTGCCTGGAGTCACCGGGACAGGGTCTACAATGAGCAGTTCTTC. It translates to CAWSHRDRVYNEQFF.

This clone appeared a few times. This chain connects TRBV29-1 to TRBJ1-2, with 7 bases matching TRBD1. Germline V lookup: CDR1 SQVTM, CDR2 ANQGSEA. After removal of 6 bases from V and 4 bases from J, the junction contained 11 bases not matched to a gene. This CDR3 has 14 amino acids. CDR3 residues: CSVETGVGSYGYTF. The DNA of the CDR3 is TGCAGCGTAGAAACAGGGGTTGGGTCCTATGGCTACACCTTC.

The chain combines TRBV7-9 with TRBJ2-7; D ambiguous. This CDR3 is built from 17 residues. Looked up from germline, CDR1 is SEHNR and CDR2 is FQNEAQ (reference sequence). The V end lost 1 base, the J end lost 2 bases, and 18 bases lay between the germline ends. In DNA, the CDR3 is TGTGCCAGCAGCTTAGGTTCACAGCCCCAACCGCCCTACGAGCAGTACTTC. Encoded protein: CASSLGSQPQPPYEQYF. The complete variable domain, with remaining parts taken from reference TRBV7-9 and TRBJ2-7, reads DTGVSQNPRHKITKRGQNVTFRCDPISEHNRLYWYRQTLGQGPEFLTYFQNEAQLEKSRLLSDRFSAERPKGSFSTLEIQRTEQGDSAMYLCASSLGSQPQPPYEQYFGPGTRLTVT.

This clone was observed a few times. The genes are TRBV10-3 and TRBJ1-2; 11 nucleotides agree with TRBD1. Germline V gene data show CDR1 as ENHRY and CDR2 as SYGVKD. The CDR3 length is 16 residues. V trimming: 0 bases; J trimming: 7 bases; junction bases outside the gene matches: 7. The CDR3 region has the DNA TGTGCCATCAGTGAGTCTCGGGACAGGGGGACTGGTGGCTACACCTTC. It yields the protein CAISESRDRGTGGYTF.

In its sample, this clone was seen a few times. The V gene is TRBV5-5, the J gene TRBJ2-3; 7 nucleotides align to TRBD1. V gave up 4 bases and J gave up 3 bases; unmatched junction bases: 8. Germline V gives CDR1 SGHKS, CDR2 YYEKEE (reference sequence). The CDR3 covers 15 residues. This chain's CDR3 is CASSTYRGLTDTQYF. Written as DNA, the CDR3 is TGTGCCAGCAGCACTTACAGGGGCCTTACAGATACGCAGTATTTT.

This clone was counted between two and nine times. The CDR3, as DNA: TGTGCCAGCAGCTTAGTCGGAGGCCAGAAACAGACCCAGTACTTC. Translating it yields CASSLVGGQKQTQYF. The rearrangement joins TRBV7-9 to TRBJ2-5; perhaps TRBD2 as D (5 bases). Deletions cut 1 base from V and 6 bases from J, with 15 bases between. The CDR3 runs 15 residues. The germline V gene encodes CDR1 SEHNR and CDR2 FQNEAQ (reference sequence).

The chain combines TRBV19 with TRBJ2-7, with TRBD1 matching over 8 bases. The ends lost 4 bases at V and 7 bases at J; junction bases unmatched: 12. CDR1 and CDR2 from the germline V gene are LNHDA and SQIVND (reference sequence). This CDR3 has 15 amino acids. CDR3 loop: CASSNSRGQLLEQYF. The CDR3 DNA is TGTGCCAGTAGTAACTCCAGGGGGCAGCTCCTAGAGCAGTACTTC.

This clone was detected only a few times. The chain recombines TRBV7-2 with TRBJ1-4; 8 positions match TRBD1. Germline CDR1 SGHTA, CDR2 FQGNSA. The CDR3 is 16 amino acids. The V and J ends lost 4 bases and 0 bases, in that order; junction bases with no gene match: 4. The CDR3 DNA reads as TGTGCCAGCAGCTACTCGGGACAGGCAACTAATGAAAAACTGTTTTTT. Its protein is CASSYSGQATNEKLFF.

This clone was observed a few times. The chain employs TRBV12-5 and TRBJ1-6; a possible D gene is TRBD1 (5 bases). Germline loops: CDR1 LGHNT, CDR2 FRNRAP. V lost 0 bases and J 6 bases, leaving 18 bases between the germline ends. The CDR3 has 18 residues. The CDR3 region has the DNA TGTGCTAGTGGTTTGGTACCTGGCATCAGGGCCGGTAATTCACCCCTCCACTTT. Protein sequence: CASGLVPGIRAGNSPLHF.